The sequence of this TCR beta chain was determined in a study of cytomegalovirus exposure and HLA in healthy donors. Study results and caveats: The majority of CMV-associated TCR beta chains were reported as apparently HLA-restricted in a later analysis. Later analysis identified a missense DCLRE1C variant that was linked to TCR beta V- and J-gene trimming.

Germline loops: CDR1 SGDLS, CDR2 YYNGEE. This CDR3 has 12 amino acids. The V end was cut by 3 bases, the J end by 7 bases, with 10 bases between. In its sample, this clone was seen once. Its target is unknown. Researchers ran the PCR with 60 Vbeta and 13 Jbeta primers. Sequenced by immunoSEQ multiplex PCR; TCRdb stores in-frame clones only, minus some. The sample consists of about 62,000 clones, just under 75% of them appearing once. This clonotype originated in a woman in her twenties or thirties in good health and CMV-seronegative. Material for sequencing was PBMCs. The chain employs TRBV9 and TRBJ1-2; tentative D call: TRBD1 (5 bases). In nucleotides, the CDR3 is TGTGCCAGCAGCGCCCGACAGTGTGGCTACACCTTC. Its translation is CASSARQCGYTF.